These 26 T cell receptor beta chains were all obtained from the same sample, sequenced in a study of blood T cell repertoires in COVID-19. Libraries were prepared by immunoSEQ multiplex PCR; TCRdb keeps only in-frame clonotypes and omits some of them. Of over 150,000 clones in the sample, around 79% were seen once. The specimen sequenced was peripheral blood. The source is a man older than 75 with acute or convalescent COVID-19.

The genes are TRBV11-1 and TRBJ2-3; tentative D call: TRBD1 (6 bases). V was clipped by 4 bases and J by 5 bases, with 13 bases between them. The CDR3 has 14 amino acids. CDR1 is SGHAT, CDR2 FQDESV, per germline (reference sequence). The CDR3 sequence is CASSSRSQGDTQYF. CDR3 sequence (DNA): TGTGCCAGCAGCTCCCGGTCACAGGGAGATACGCAGTATTTT.

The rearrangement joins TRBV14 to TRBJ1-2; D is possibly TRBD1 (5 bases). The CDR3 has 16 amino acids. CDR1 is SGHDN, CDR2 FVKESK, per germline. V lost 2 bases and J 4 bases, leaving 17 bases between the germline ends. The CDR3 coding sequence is TGTGCCAGCAGCCAACAGCCCCGGATCGGGGGCTATGGCTACACCTTC. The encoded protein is CASSQQPRIGGYGYTF.

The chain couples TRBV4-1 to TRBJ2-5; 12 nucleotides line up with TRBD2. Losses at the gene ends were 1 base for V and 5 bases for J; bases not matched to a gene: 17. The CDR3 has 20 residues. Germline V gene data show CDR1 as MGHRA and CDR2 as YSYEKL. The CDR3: CASSQVWSSGGGPPWETQYF. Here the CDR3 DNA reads TGCGCCAGCAGCCAAGTCTGGTCTAGCGGGGGGGGCCCCCCCTGGGAGACCCAGTACTTC.

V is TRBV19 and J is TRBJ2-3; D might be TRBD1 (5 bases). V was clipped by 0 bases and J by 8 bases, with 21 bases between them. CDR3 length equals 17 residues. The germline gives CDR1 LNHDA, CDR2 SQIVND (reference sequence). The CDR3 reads CASSIDKAGSQGATQYF. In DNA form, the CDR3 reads TGTGCCAGTAGTATAGATAAGGCTGGAAGTCAGGGCGCTACGCAGTATTTT.

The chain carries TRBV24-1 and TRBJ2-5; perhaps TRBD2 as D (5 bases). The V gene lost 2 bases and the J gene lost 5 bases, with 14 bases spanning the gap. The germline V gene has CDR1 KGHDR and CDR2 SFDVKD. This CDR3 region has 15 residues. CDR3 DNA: TGTGCCACCAGTGATTCAAACACTAGTCCGGAGACCCAGTACTTC. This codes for CATSDSNTSPETQYF.

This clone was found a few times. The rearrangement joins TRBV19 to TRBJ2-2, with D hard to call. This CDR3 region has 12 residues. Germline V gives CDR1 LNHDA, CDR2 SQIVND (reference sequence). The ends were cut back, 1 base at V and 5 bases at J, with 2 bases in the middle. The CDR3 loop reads CASSIATGELFF. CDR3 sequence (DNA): TGTGCCAGTAGTATAGCGACCGGGGAGCTGTTTTTT.

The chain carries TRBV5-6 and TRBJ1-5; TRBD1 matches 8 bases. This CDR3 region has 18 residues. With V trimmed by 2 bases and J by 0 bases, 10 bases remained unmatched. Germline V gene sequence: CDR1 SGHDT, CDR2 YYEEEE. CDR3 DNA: TGTGCCAGCAGCTTAAACGGACAGGGAAAATATAGCAATCAGCCCCAGCATTTT. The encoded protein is CASSLNGQGKYSNQPQHF.

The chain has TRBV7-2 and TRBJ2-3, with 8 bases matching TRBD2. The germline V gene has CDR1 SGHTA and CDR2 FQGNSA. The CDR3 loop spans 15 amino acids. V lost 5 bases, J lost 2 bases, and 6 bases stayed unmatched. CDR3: CASSPSGRYTDTQYF. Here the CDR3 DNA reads TGTGCCAGCAGCCCTAGCGGGCGCTACACAGATACGCAGTATTTT.

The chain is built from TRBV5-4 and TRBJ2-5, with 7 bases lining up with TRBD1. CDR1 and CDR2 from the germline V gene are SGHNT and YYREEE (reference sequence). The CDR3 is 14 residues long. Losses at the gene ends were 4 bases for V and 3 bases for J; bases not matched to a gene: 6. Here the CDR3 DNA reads TGTGCCAGCAGCGTGGGACAGTCCAAAGAGACCCAGTACTTC. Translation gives CASSVGQSKETQYF.

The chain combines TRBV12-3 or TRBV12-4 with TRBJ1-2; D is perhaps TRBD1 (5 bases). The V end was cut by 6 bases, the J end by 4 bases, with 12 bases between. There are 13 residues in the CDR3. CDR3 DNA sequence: TGTGCCAGCAGCACACGCCAGGGCTATGGCTACACCTTC. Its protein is CASSTRQGYGYTF.

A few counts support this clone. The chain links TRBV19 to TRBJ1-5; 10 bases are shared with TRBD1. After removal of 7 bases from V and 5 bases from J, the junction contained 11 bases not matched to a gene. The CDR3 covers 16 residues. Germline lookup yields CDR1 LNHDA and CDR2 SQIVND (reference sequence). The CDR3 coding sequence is TGTGCCAGTATTAGACAGGGGGCCAGGGGAGATCAGCCCCAGCATTTT. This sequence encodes CASIRQGARGDQPQHF.

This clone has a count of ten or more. Written as DNA, the CDR3 is TGTGCCAGTAGTATAGGGCTCGCCGAGCAGTTCTTC. As protein: CASSIGLAEQFF. J is TRBJ2-1 and V is TRBV19, with D unclear. The CDR3 is made up of 12 amino acids. In germline, CDR1 is LNHDA, CDR2 SQIVND (reference sequence). Trimming removed 1 base from V and 10 bases from J, with 8 bases in between.

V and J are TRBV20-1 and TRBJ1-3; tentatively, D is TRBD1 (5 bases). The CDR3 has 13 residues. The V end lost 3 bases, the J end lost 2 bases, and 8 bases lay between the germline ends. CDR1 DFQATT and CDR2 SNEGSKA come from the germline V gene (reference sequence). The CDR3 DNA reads TGCAGTGCTAGTCAGGGTGCTGGAAACACCATATATTTT. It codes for CSASQGAGNTIYF.

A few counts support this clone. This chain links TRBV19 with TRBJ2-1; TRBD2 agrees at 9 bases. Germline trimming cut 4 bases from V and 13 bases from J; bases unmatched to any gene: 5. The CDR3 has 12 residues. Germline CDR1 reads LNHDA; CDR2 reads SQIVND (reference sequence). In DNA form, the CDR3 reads TGTGCCAGTAGTACTAGCGGGGACCTTCAGTTCTTC. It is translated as CASSTSGDLQFF. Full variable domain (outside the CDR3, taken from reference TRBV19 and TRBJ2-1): DGGITQSPKYLFRKEGQNVTLSCEQNLNHDAMYWYRQDPGQGLRLIYYSQIVNDFQKGDIAEGYSVSREKKESFPLTVTSAQKNPTAFYLCASSTSGDLQFFGPGTRLTVL.

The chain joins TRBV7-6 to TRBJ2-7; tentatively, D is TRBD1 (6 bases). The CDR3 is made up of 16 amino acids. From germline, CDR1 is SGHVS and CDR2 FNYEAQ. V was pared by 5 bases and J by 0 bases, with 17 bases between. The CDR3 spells CASSQKGTQSSYEQYF. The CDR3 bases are TGTGCCAGCAGCCAAAAAGGGACACAGAGCTCCTACGAGCAGTACTTC. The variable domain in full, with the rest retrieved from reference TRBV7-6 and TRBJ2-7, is GAGVSQSPRYKVTKRGQDVALRCDPISGHVSLYWYRQALGQGPEFLTYFNYEAQQDKSGLPNDRFSAERPEGSISTLTIQRTEQRDSAMYRCASSQKGTQSSYEQYFGPGTRLTVT.

The CDR3 DNA sequence: TGTGCCAGTAGACTCGGGGGGCATGGCTACACCTTC. Protein sequence: CASRLGGHGYTF. The chain is built from TRBV19 and TRBJ1-2; possibly TRBD1 for D (6 bases). V lost 6 bases to trimming and J lost 6 bases, with 11 bases between them. CDR3 length: 12 amino acids. The germline V gene has CDR1 LNHDA and CDR2 SQIVND (reference sequence).

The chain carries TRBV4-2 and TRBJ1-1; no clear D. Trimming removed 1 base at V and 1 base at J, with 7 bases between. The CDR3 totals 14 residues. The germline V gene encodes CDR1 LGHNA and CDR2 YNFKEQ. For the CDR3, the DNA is TGTGCCAGCAGCCAAGTCGCCGGGAACACTGAAGCTTTCTTT. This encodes CASSQVAGNTEAFF.

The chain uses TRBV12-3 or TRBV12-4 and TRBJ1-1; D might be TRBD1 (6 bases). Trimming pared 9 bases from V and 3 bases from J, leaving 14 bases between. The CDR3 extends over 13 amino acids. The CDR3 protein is CASTPDSYTEAFF. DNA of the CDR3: TGTGCCAGTACTCCGGACAGTTACACTGAAGCTTTCTTT.

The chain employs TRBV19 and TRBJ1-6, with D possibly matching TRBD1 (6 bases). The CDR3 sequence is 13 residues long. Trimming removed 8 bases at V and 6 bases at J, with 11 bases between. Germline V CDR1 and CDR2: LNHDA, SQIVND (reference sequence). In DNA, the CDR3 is TGTGCCAGTTTAGGGGGGGGTAATTCACCCCTCCACTTT. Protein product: CASLGGGNSPLHF.

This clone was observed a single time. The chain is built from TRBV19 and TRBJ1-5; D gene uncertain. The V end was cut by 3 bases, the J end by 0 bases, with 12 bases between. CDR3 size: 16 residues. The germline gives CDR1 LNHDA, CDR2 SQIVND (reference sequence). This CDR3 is CASSMGSGFSNQPQHF. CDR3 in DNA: TGTGCCAGTAGTATGGGGTCGGGGTTTAGCAATCAGCCCCAGCATTTT.

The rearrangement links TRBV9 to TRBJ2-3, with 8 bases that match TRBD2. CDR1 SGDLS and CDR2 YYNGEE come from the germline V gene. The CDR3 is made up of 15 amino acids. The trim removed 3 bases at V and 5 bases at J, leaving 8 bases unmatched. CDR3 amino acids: CASSAGLAGQDTQYF. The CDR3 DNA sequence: TGTGCCAGCAGCGCTGGACTAGCTGGGCAAGATACGCAGTATTTT.

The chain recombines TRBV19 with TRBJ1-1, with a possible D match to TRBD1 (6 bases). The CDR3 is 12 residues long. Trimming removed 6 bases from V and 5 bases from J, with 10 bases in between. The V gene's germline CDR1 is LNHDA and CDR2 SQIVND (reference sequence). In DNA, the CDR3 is TGTGCCAGTAGAGGACAGAGGACTGAAGCTTTCTTT. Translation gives CASRGQRTEAFF. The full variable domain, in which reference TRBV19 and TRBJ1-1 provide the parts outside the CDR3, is DGGITQSPKYLFRKEGQNVTLSCEQNLNHDAMYWYRQDPGQGLRLIYYSQIVNDFQKGDIAEGYSVSREKKESFPLTVTSAQKNPTAFYLCASRGQRTEAFFGQGTRLTVV.

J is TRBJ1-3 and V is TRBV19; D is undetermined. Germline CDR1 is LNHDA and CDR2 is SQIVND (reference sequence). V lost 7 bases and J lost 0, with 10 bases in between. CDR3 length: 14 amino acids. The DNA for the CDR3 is TGTGCCAGTACCCCCCTGAGCTCTGGAAACACCATATATTTT. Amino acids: CASTPLSSGNTIYF.

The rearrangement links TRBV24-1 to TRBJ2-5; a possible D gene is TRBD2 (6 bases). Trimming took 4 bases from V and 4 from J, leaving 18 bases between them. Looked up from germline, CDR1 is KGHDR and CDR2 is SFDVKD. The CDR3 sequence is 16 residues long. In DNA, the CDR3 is TGTGCCACCAGTGAGGGGGGACGGTCCACGGCAGAGACCCAGTACTTC. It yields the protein CATSEGGRSTAETQYF.

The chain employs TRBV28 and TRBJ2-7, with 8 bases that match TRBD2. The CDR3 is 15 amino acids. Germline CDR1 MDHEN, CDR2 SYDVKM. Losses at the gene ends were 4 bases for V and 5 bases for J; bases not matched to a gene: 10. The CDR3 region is CASSSPGGGTDEQYV. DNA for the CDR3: TGTGCCAGCAGTTCCCCCGGCGGGGGGACGGACGAGCAGTACGTC.

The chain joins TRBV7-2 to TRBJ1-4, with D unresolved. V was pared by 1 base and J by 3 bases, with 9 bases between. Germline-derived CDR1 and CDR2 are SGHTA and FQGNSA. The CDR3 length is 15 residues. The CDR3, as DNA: TGTGCCAGCAGCTTAGAGGTGGGAGCTAATGAAAAACTGTTTTTT. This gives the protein CASSLEVGANEKLFF.